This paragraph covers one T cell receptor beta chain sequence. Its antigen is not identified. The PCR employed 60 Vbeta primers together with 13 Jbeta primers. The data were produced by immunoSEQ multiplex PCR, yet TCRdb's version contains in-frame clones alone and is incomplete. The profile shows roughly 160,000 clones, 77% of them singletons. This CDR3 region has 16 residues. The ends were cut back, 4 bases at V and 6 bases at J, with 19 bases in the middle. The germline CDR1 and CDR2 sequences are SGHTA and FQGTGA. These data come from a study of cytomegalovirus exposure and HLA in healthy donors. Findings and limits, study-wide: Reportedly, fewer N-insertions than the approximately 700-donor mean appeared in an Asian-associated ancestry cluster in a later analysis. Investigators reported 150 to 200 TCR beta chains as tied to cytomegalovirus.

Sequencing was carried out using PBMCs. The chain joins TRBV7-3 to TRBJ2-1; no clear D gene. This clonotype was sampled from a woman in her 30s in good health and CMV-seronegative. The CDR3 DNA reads TGTGCCAGCAGCTCCCATACCGGGTCTACCCCCAATGAGCAGTTCTTC. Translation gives CASSSHTGSTPNEQFF.